This T cell receptor (beta chain) derives from a study of Ad26.COV2.S vaccination and SARS-CoV-2 variants. Study-wide findings and caveats: Greater spike-specific TCR breadth was seen in vaccine recipients than in placebo recipients. It is possible that the TCR breadth and depth analyses underestimated the total T cell responses.

Generated by immunoSEQ multiplex PCR, the TCRdb table keeps only in-frame clones and is missing some. The profile covers about 350,000 clones, with just over 90% appearing a single time and around 4.2% taken by the ten largest. V shed 8 bases and J shed 3 bases, with 19 bases lying between them. This CDR3 spans 15 amino acids. Germline CDR1 and CDR2: MNHEY and SMNVEV (reference sequence). As concerns this clone: What it binds is not known.

Sequencing was performed on peripheral blood, taken after recovery from COVID-19. This sequence was found in a human donor who had recovered from COVID-19. This chain links TRBV27 with TRBJ1-1, with D perhaps matching TRBD1 (6 bases). The CDR3 bases are TGTGCCAGCGGCATAAGCTCGGGGGCGGACACTGAAGCTTTCTTT. Translation: CASGISSGADTEAFF.